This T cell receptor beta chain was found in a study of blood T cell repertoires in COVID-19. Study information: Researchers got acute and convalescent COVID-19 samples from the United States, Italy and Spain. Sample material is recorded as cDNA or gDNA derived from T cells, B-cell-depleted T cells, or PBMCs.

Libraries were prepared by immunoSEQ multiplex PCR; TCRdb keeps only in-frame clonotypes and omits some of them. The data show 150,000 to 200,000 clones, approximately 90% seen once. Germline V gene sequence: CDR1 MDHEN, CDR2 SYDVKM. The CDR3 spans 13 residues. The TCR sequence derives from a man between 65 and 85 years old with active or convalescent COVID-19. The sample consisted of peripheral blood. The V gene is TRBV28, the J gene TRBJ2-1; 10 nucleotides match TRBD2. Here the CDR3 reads CAGSGRAGNEQFF. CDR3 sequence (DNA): TGTGCGGGGAGCGGGAGGGCCGGGAATGAGCAGTTCTTC.